This passage covers 8 T cell receptor beta chains from one sample sequenced in a study of CXCR3-negative and CXCR3-positive naive CD8 T cells (dated by TCRdb to about 2019). The sample was run on a NextSeq 550. The Human TCR Profiling Kit (MiLaboratory) was used to make UMI-labeled 5' RACE TRB cDNA libraries. Based on TCRdb reprocessing of the reads, there is one entry per CDR3 protein sequence, and DNA is missing. The table kept for this sample lists fewer than 55,000 distinct CDR3 sequences. About 1.4% of the sample is in the top ten clones. Sequenced input: naive CXCR3- CD8+ T cells from blood. Read against the paper, the sample's cell subset or site label means: CD45RO-CCR7+CD27+CD95- naive CD8+ T cells lacking CXCR3 (TNR3-). The source of these receptors is a human donor in good health. Some clones in this sample may be carry-over from other donors' samples.

The chain has TRBV4-1 and TRBJ1-2. This CDR3 is 18 amino acids long. Per germline, CDR1 MGHRA and CDR2 YSYEKL. This CDR3 reads CASSQDIAVRGIGYGYTF.

The chain links TRBV7-3 to TRBJ2-1; the TRBD2 assignment by TCRdb is unverifiable without DNA. This CDR3 is 15 amino acids long. Per the germline V gene, CDR1 is SGHTA and CDR2 is FQGTGA. CDR3 loop: CASSASGPLFNEQFF.

The chain carries TRBV29-1 and TRBJ1-2; the D call from TCRdb, TRBD1, cannot be confirmed without DNA. The germline V gene has CDR1 SQVTM and CDR2 ANQGSEA. CDR3 length: 13 amino acids. This CDR3 reads CSVLGQTNYGYTF.

V and J are TRBV12-3 or TRBV12-4 and TRBJ2-2; TCRdb returns TRBD1, unconfirmable since there is no DNA. The CDR3 runs 16 residues. CDR3 amino acids: CASSLEDRLVTGELFF.

This chain uses TRBV12-3 or TRBV12-4 with TRBJ1-5; TCRdb indicates TRBD1, and absent DNA this call remains unverified. This CDR3 is built from 14 residues. The CDR3 loop reads CASSLTGLNQPQHF.

This chain uses TRBV29-1 with TRBJ2-1. The CDR3 has 13 residues. CDR1 is SQVTM and CDR2 is ANQGSEA in the germline V gene. The CDR3 reads CSVDSRTDNEQFF.

The chain carries TRBV7-2 and TRBJ2-1; lacking DNA, the TRBD2 call made by TCRdb goes unchecked. CDR1 and CDR2 (germline): SGHTA, FQGNSA. The CDR3 runs 16 residues. The CDR3 reads CASSLSGTSAWNEQFF.

This sequence joins TRBV28 and TRBJ2-7; TCRdb's D call, TRBD2, is unchecked because there is no DNA. CDR3 length: 13 amino acids. Germline values: CDR1 MDHEN, CDR2 SYDVKM. CDR3 in amino acids: CASSLWEGNEQYF.